This T cell receptor beta chain was observed in a study of OX40 agonist ivuxolimab in advanced cancers. CDR1 is MGHRA, CDR2 YSYEKL, per germline. This CDR3 is built from 14 residues. Deletions cut 1 base from V and 4 bases from J, with 11 bases between. Sequencing was performed with immunoSEQ multiplex PCR; in TCRdb, only in-frame clones are kept and a portion is missing. The data contain 65,000 to 90,000 clones, roughly nine tenths of them singletons. The starting material was CD4+ or CD8+ T cells sorted from blood, obtained in a trial of the OX40 agonist ivuxolimab. The V call is TRBV4-1, the J call TRBJ2-7, with a possible D match to TRBD2 (5 bases). This clonotype was sampled from an adult with an advanced solid tumor such as melanoma, head and neck, liver or kidney cancer. In nucleotides, the CDR3 is TGCGCCAGCAGCCAAGCGGGGTGGCGGTACGAGCAGTACTTC. Its translation is CASSQAGWRYEQYF.